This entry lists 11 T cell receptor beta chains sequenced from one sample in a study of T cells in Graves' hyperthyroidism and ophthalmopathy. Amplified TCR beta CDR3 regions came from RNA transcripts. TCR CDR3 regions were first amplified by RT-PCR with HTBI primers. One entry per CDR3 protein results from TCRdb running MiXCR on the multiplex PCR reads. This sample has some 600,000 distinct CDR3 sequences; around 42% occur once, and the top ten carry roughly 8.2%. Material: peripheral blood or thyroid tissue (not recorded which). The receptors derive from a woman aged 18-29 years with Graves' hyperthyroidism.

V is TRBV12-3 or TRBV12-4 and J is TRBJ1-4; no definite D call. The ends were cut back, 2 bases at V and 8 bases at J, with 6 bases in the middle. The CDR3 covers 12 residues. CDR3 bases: TGTGCCAGCAGTTTAATCCTAGAAAAACTGTTTTTT. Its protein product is CASSLILEKLFF.

DNA for the CDR3: TGTGCCAGCGGGGGGGACATCGGAAATCAGCCCCAGCATTTT. Translated: CASGGDIGNQPQHF. V is TRBV7-3 and J is TRBJ1-5, with a weak D call TRBD1 (6 bases). Germline V gene lookup returns CDR1 SGHTA and CDR2 FQGTGA. The CDR3 covers 14 residues. Between the trimmed V and J ends, which lost 8 bases and 4 bases, there was a span of 15 bases.

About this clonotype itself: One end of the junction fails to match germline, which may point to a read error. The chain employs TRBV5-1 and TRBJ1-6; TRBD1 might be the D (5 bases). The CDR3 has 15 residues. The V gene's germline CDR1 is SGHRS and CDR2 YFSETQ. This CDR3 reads CASSVAGLGNSPLHF. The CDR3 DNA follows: TGTGCCAGCAGCGTAGCAGGGTTGGGCAACTCACCCCTCCACTTT.

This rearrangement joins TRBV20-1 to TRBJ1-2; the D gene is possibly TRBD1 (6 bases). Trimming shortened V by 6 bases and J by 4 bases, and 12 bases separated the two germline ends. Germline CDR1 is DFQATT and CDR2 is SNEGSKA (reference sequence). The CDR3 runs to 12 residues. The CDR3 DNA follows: TGCAGTGCCACAGGGTTAAGCTATGGCTACACCTTC. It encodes CSATGLSYGYTF.

Written as DNA, the CDR3 is TGTGCCAGCAGCCAAGGGACTAGCGGCAACACCGGGGAGCTGTTTTTT. Translation gives CASSQGTSGNTGELFF. V usage is TRBV7-9 and J usage is TRBJ2-2; 11 bases line up with TRBD2. The CDR3 sequence is 16 residues long. The germline V gene has CDR1 SEHNR and CDR2 FQNEAQ (reference sequence). The trim removed 5 bases at V and 2 bases at J, leaving 4 bases unmatched.

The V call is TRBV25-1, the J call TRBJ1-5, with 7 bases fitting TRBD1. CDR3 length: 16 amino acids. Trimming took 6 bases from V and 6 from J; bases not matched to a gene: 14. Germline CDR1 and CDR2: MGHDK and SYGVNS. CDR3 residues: CASSARGRPSSQPQHF. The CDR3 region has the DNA TGTGCCAGCAGCGCCAGGGGGAGGCCATCTAGTCAGCCCCAGCATTTT.

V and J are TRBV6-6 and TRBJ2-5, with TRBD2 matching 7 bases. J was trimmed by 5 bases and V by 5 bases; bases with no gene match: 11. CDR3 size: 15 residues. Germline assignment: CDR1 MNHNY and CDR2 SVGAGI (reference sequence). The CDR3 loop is CASSRPPGREETQYF. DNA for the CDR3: TGTGCCAGCAGTCGCCCCCCGGGGAGGGAGGAGACCCAGTACTTC.

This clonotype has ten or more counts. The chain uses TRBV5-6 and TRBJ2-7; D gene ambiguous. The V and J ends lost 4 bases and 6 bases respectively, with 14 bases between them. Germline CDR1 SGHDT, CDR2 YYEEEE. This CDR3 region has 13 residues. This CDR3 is CASSPDQRSEQYF. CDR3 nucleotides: TGTGCCAGCAGCCCGGACCAACGGAGCGAGCAGTACTTC.

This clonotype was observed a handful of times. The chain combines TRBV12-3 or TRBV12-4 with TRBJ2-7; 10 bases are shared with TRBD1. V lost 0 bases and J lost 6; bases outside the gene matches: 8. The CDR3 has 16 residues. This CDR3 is CASSLADRGFVGEQYF. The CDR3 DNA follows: TGTGCCAGCAGTTTAGCGGACAGGGGGTTCGTAGGCGAGCAGTACTTC.

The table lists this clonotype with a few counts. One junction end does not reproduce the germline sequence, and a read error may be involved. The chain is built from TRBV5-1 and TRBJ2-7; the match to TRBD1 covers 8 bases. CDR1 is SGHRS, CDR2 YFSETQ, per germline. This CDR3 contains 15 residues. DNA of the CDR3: TGTGCCAGCAGCACGAGGGGACAGGAATCCTACGAGCAGTACTTC. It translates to CASSTRGQESYEQYF.

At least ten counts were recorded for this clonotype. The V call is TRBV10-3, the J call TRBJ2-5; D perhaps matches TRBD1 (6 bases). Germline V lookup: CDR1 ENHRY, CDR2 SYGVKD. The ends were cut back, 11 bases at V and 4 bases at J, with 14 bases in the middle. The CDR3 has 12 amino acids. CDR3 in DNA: TGTGCCCTCCCAGGGGATCGAGAGACCCAGTACTTC. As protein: CALPGDRETQYF.